This TCR beta chain derives from a study of blood T cell repertoires in COVID-19. Per germline, CDR1 MRHNA and CDR2 SNTAGT. The CDR3 runs to 15 residues. The ends were cut back, 7 bases at V and 3 bases at J, with 16 bases in the middle. Under the authors' procedure: It was from reference gene primer amplification that nucleated cell counts were estimated. The data were produced by immunoSEQ multiplex PCR, yet TCRdb's version contains in-frame clones alone and is incomplete. V and J calls and clone size are given by that table; D and trimming were obtained from the DNA. The sample lists 99,000 or so clones, 82% occurring once.

Sequenced sample: peripheral blood. The clonotype was recovered from a woman older than 75 with acute or convalescent COVID-19. The chain links TRBV6-4 to TRBJ2-1, with a weak D call TRBD2 (6 bases). The CDR3 nucleotides read TGTGCCAGCATGGGGCGGGACGGATACTACAATGAGCAGTTCTTC. This gives the protein CASMGRDGYYNEQFF.